One and the same sample provided the 25 T cell receptor beta chains below, sequenced in a study of early T cells in non-severe SARS-CoV-2 infection. TCRdb reprocessed the 5' RACE reads with MiXCR, giving one entry per CDR3 protein. The sample lists around 77,000 distinct CDR3 sequences, more than 4% occurring once. Specimen: whole blood, collected at baseline. These receptors were collected from an adult who was a healthcare worker with PCR-confirmed SARS-CoV-2 infection or an uninfected control (not recorded which).

The table lists this clonotype with a few counts. The genes are TRBV24-1 and TRBJ2-3, with D possibly being TRBD2 (5 bases). The V end was cut by 4 bases, the J end by 8 bases, with 6 bases between. Germline CDR1 KGHDR, CDR2 SFDVKD. The CDR3 spans 11 residues. CDR3 nucleotide sequence: TGTGCCACCAGTGAGAGCGGTACGCAGTATTTT. Translation: CATSESGTQYF.

V usage is TRBV2 and J usage is TRBJ2-7, with no clear D. V was trimmed by 5 bases and J by 2 bases, leaving 10 bases between them. The CDR3 sequence is 13 residues long. From germline, CDR1 is SNHLY and CDR2 FYNNEI. The DNA of the CDR3 is TGTGCCAGCAGTTGGACGGTGACCTACGAGCAGTACTTC. Its translation is CASSWTVTYEQYF.

This clonotype was counted at least ten times. This chain links TRBV7-6 with TRBJ2-1; D unresolved. V dropped 1 base and J dropped 3 bases, with 4 bases sitting between them. This CDR3 region has 13 residues. In germline, CDR1 is SGHVS, CDR2 FNYEAQ. CDR3 loop: CASSLDLYNEQFF. Here the CDR3 DNA reads TGTGCCAGCAGCTTAGATCTCTACAATGAGCAGTTCTTC.

This clonotype was seen at least ten times. The CDR3 loop is CASTQGGSGGYTF. For the CDR3, the DNA is TGTGCCAGCACCCAGGGGGGGAGTGGCGGCTACACCTTC. The genes are TRBV12-3 or TRBV12-4 and TRBJ1-2, with 7 bases lining up with TRBD1. The J segment lost 8 bases and the V segment lost 7 bases, leaving 10 bases of the junction unmatched. The CDR3 length is 13 residues.

V and J are TRBV12-3 or TRBV12-4 and TRBJ2-3; D is possibly TRBD1 or TRBD2 (6 bases each). This CDR3 comprises 17 residues. The V end was cut by 2 bases, the J end by 0 bases, with 15 bases between. The CDR3 is CASSLMGGHLSTDTQYF. CDR3 nucleotide sequence: TGTGCCAGCAGTTTAATGGGGGGACACCTCAGCACAGATACGCAGTATTTT.

V is TRBV10-2 and J is TRBJ2-5; 10 bases fit TRBD1. The J segment lost 6 bases and the V segment lost 6 bases, leaving 7 bases of the junction unmatched. The germline V gene has CDR1 WSHSY and CDR2 SAAADI. This CDR3 is built from 14 residues. The CDR3 loop reads CASREDRGTKTQYF. CDR3 DNA: TGCGCCAGCAGGGAGGACAGGGGGACGAAGACCCAGTACTTC.

This clonotype was observed many times. The chain links TRBV9 to TRBJ1-1, with D possibly TRBD1 on 6 matching bases. Germline CDR1 reads SGDLS; CDR2 reads YYNGEE. The CDR3 runs to 13 residues. V lost 4 bases and J lost 1, with 8 bases in between. The CDR3 nucleotides read TGTGCCAGCAGCAAGGGACAGAACACTGAAGCTTTCTTT. Protein sequence: CASSKGQNTEAFF.

In this sample, this clonotype turned up a few times. CDR3 sequence reads: CASTGQGASYTEAFF. The CDR3 region has the DNA TGTGCCAGTACGGGACAGGGGGCTTCGTACACTGAAGCTTTCTTT. The chain couples TRBV7-8 to TRBJ1-1; TRBD1 aligns across 12 bases. V gave up 9 bases and J gave up 3 bases; unmatched junction bases: 8. The CDR3 is made up of 15 amino acids. Germline V gives CDR1 SGHVS, CDR2 FQNEAQ.

This clonotype was detected a few times. This chain links TRBV20-1 with TRBJ2-1, with D perhaps TRBD2 (6 bases). The V end was cut by 3 bases, the J end by 4 bases, with 13 bases between. The length of the CDR3 is 14 residues. Germline V gene data show CDR1 as DFQATT and CDR2 as SNEGSKA (reference sequence). This CDR3 is CSASPAGWYNEQFF. CDR3 coding DNA: TGCAGTGCTAGCCCAGCGGGTTGGTACAATGAGCAGTTCTTC.

This clonotype has ten or more counts. The genes are TRBV6-1 and TRBJ1-1; no reliable D call. This CDR3 contains 14 residues. Germline V gene lookup returns CDR1 MNHNS and CDR2 SASEGT. V was cut by 8 bases and J by 0 bases, with 13 bases left in between. CDR3 protein: CASLRGGMNTEAFF. The CDR3 region has the DNA TGTGCCAGCCTACGGGGAGGAATGAACACTGAAGCTTTCTTT.

This clonotype was seen at least ten times. V gene TRBV7-3 combines with J gene TRBJ1-1; 7 nucleotides match TRBD1. The germline V gene encodes CDR1 SGHTA and CDR2 FQGTGA. The CDR3 is 15 amino acids. J was trimmed by 1 base and V by 5 bases; bases with no gene match: 7. The CDR3 here is CASSQLGQANTEAFF. CDR3 nucleotides: TGTGCCAGCAGCCAACTTGGACAGGCGAACACTGAAGCTTTCTTT.

The V call is TRBV2, the J call TRBJ2-7, with 10 nucleotides matching TRBD1. The CDR3 contains 13 residues. CDR1 SNHLY and CDR2 FYNNEI come from the germline V gene. V shed 3 bases and J 4 bases; nucleotides not matched to a gene: 0. In DNA, the CDR3 is TGTGCCAGCAGTGAGGACAGGGGGTACGAGCAGTACTTC. Its protein product is CASSEDRGYEQYF.

This clonotype was seen ten or more times. The CDR3 DNA is TGCAGTGGGGGGACTAACTATGGCTACACCTTC. Translated: CSGGTNYGYTF. The chain combines TRBV20-1 with TRBJ1-2, with D perhaps matching TRBD1 (5 bases). Germline assignment: CDR1 DFQATT and CDR2 SNEGSKA (reference sequence). V shed 7 bases and J shed 0 bases, with 6 bases lying between them. The CDR3 totals 11 residues.

This clonotype appeared many times. V is TRBV27 and J is TRBJ1-5; 8 bases line up with TRBD1. The CDR3 length is 15 residues. The trim removed 3 bases at V and 1 base at J, leaving 2 bases unmatched. Looked up from germline, CDR1 is MNHEY and CDR2 is SMNVEV (reference sequence). CDR3 nucleotide sequence: TGTGCCAGCAGTTTCAGGGGGCGAAGCAATCAGCCCCAGCATTTT. Its translation is CASSFRGRSNQPQHF.

A note on this clonotype: Possible read error: a much larger clone is one base away. The CDR3 loop is CASSPYRTGGTEALF. CDR3 DNA: TGTGCCAGCAGCCCTTACCGGACAGGGGGCACTGAAGCTCTCTTT. The chain couples TRBV14 to TRBJ1-1; 11 positions agree with TRBD1. CDR1 is SGHDN, CDR2 FVKESK, per germline. There are 15 residues in the CDR3.

This clonotype was recorded many times. The V gene is TRBV20-1, the J gene TRBJ2-7, with D possibly matching TRBD2 (5 bases). V was clipped by 6 bases and J by 4 bases, with 16 bases between them. The CDR3 is made up of 13 amino acids. The germline V gene has CDR1 DFQATT and CDR2 SNEGSKA (reference sequence). The CDR3 nucleotides are TGCAGTGCCCTCCCCAGCGGATCATACGAGCAGTACTTC. Its protein is CSALPSGSYEQYF.

This clonotype was observed a few times. This chain uses TRBV29-1 with TRBJ2-2; D call uncertain. CDR1 and CDR2 from the germline V gene are SQVTM and ANQGSEA. Trimming pared 2 bases from V and 2 bases from J, leaving 6 bases between. This CDR3 spans 13 amino acids. CDR3 nucleotide sequence: TGCAGCGTTGAAACAGCTAACACCGGGGAGCTGTTTTTT. Translating it yields CSVETANTGELFF.

This clonotype was detected a few times. V is TRBV18 and J is TRBJ2-5, with TRBD1 identical over 10 bases. The CDR3 is 15 residues long. Trimming at V came to 6 bases and at J to 3 bases, leaving 7 bases not matched to a gene. Germline CDR1 KGHSH, CDR2 LQKENI. CDR3 nucleotide sequence: TGTGCCAGCTCCGCAGGACAGGGGGTGGAAGAGACCCAGTACTTC. Translating it yields CASSAGQGVEETQYF.

This clonotype was seen ten or more times. V usage is TRBV7-6 and J usage is TRBJ2-3; the D gene could be TRBD1 or TRBD2 (5 bases each). V was pared by 1 base and J by 3 bases, with 17 bases between. The CDR3 spans 17 residues. Per the germline V gene, CDR1 is SGHVS and CDR2 is FNYEAQ. CDR3 sequence (DNA): TGTGCCAGCAGCTTAGTGCCCCCGGGGCCGGGTACAGATACGCAGTATTTT. Its translation is CASSLVPPGPGTDTQYF.

Ten or more counts support this clonotype. This sequence joins TRBV7-8 and TRBJ2-3; maybe TRBD2 (5 bases). CDR1 SGHVS and CDR2 FQNEAQ come from the germline V gene. The CDR3 runs 16 residues. Trimming took off 5 bases at V and 0 bases at J, with 15 bases between the two ends. The CDR3 region is CASSRSEVWSTDTQYF. The CDR3, as DNA: TGTGCCAGCAGCCGTTCGGAGGTATGGAGCACAGATACGCAGTATTTT.

This clonotype was recorded a few times. This chain uses TRBV5-1 with TRBJ1-1, with 9 bases fitting TRBD1. Germline V gene sequence: CDR1 SGHRS, CDR2 YFSETQ. The CDR3 runs 13 residues. The V segment lost 3 bases and the J segment 5 bases; nucleotides outside the gene matches: 2. CDR3 coding DNA: TGCGCCAGCAGCTCGGACAGGGGTACTGAAGCTTTCTTT. Its protein is CASSSDRGTEAFF. Variable domain in full (rest from reference TRBV5-1 and TRBJ1-1): KAGVTQTPRYLIKTRGQQVTLSCSPISGHRSVSWYQQTPGQGLQFLFEYFSETQRNKGNFPGRFSGRQFSNSRSEMNVSTLELGDSALYLCASSSDRGTEAFFGQGTRLTVV.

This clonotype was counted many times. The genes are TRBV27 and TRBJ2-7; D remains ambiguous. The germline V and J ends were trimmed by 2 bases and 3 bases, with 8 bases remaining between them. Germline CDR1 MNHEY, CDR2 SMNVEV (reference sequence). The CDR3 has 13 residues. This chain's CDR3 is CASSLRSYYEQYF. The DNA for the CDR3 is TGTGCCAGCAGTTTACGGTCCTACTACGAGCAGTACTTC.

This clonotype was seen at least ten times. This CDR3 is CATSDKTAKSYNEQFF. CDR3 DNA: TGTGCCACCAGTGATAAGACAGCTAAATCCTACAATGAGCAGTTCTTC. The chain has TRBV24-1 and TRBJ2-1; perhaps TRBD1 as D (5 bases). Trimming pared 3 bases from V and 1 base from J, leaving 12 bases between. Germline V lookup: CDR1 KGHDR, CDR2 SFDVKD. This CDR3 comprises 16 residues.

This clonotype was seen a handful of times. The junction shows a germline mismatch at one end, possibly a read error. The chain joins TRBV28 to TRBJ1-1, with D unclear. The CDR3 runs to 10 residues. From germline, CDR1 is MDHEN and CDR2 SYDVKM. The CDR3 DNA reads as TGTGCCAGCAGTTTAATGCGCCCTGCTTTT. This gives the protein CASSLMRPAF.

The rearrangement joins TRBV25-1 to TRBJ2-1, with 7 bases fitting TRBD1. Per the germline V gene, CDR1 is MGHDK and CDR2 is SYGVNS. Losses at the gene ends were 2 bases for V and 5 bases for J; bases not matched to a gene: 6. This CDR3 has 15 amino acids. In DNA, the CDR3 is TGTGCCAGCAGTGAAACCGGGACAGTAAACAATGAGCAGTTCTTC. Protein: CASSETGTVNNEQFF.